This T cell receptor (beta chain) was sequenced in a study of blood T cell repertoires in COVID-19 (dated by TCRdb to 2019 to 2021). The study in broad terms: Samples from collaborators originated in the United States, Italy and Spain and spanned both the acute and convalescent phases of COVID-19. The prospective study material was composed of cDNA or gDNA derived from T cells, B-cell-depleted T cells, or PBMCs. The dataset comprised deeply sampled blood TCRbeta repertoires from subjects exposed to, actively infected with, or recovered from COVID-19. A freely available public database, intended as a resource for researchers studying the immune response to SARS-CoV-2, is where the repertoires were released. The samples were drawn from two sources: the first 160 participants of the ongoing ImmuneRACE study, and 1,200 or so subjects contributed by 6 global collaborators. Nearly every sample came with metadata listing a de-identified subject ID, COVID-19 status, age in years and sex. Where available, HLA class I and class II types were taken from metadata supplied by the sample provider and were not determined by assay-based typing.

The full study reports these points: How much clinical and demographic metadata was included differed by source and by participant, and the metadata was provided uncurated.

In regard to this clone: This receptor's antigen is unknown. No much larger clone exists at a distance of one base, and base qualities are not known.

Enrolling through a virtual design, the prospective study's participants ranged in age from roughly 18 to 89 years and lived across roughly 24 United States geographic areas. In the prospective study, cohorts were assigned on the basis of participant-reported clinical history obtained from a screening survey and a study questionnaire. Each participant in the prospective study had whole blood, serum and a nasopharyngeal or oropharyngeal swab collected by mobile phlebotomists. Prospective study participants could optionally give additional blood draws and questionnaires over an approximately 2-month period. Before DNA extraction, prospective study blood samples were shipped either frozen or at room temperature. The germline V gene encodes CDR1 SGHTA and CDR2 FQGNSA. The CDR3 runs 15 amino acids, cysteine and phenylalanine included. Of all the DNA, just the CDR3 is kept, 45 bases in frame from base 1. Trimmed from V: 5 bases; trimmed from J: 5 bases; junction bases lacking a gene match: 10.

The immunoSEQ Assay, a bias-controlled multiplex PCR, was used to amplify TCRbeta CDR3 regions from genomic DNA. Per the source publication's procedure: The number of nucleated cells in each sample was estimated from the amplification of reference gene primers within the assay. To quantify the absolute abundance of each unique TCRbeta CDR3 rearrangement, sequence reads were collapsed and filtered. For each sample, productive Simpson clonality was calculated by taking the square root of Simpson's diversity index across productive rearrangements. TCRdb's version of the immuneACCESS table is confined to in-frame rearrangements and falls short of the full clone set. An unresolved V gene accounts for under half of the shortfall where checked; the remainder is of unknown origin. V, J and clone size are taken as reported in that table, and D and trimming were inferred from the DNA itself. The sample yields 150,000 to 200,000 clones; 82% were counted once. The ten largest clonotypes hold about 5% of the sample.

Specimen: PBMCs or T cells enriched from blood (not recorded which). The chain is made from TRBV7-2 and TRBJ2-3; 7 middle bases align to TRBD2. This TCR was sampled from a woman between 55 and 75 years old with acute COVID-19. The bases are TGTGCCAGCAGCCCCGGCCGCGGGGGAATAGATACGCAGTATTTT. Translated, this is CASSPGRGGIDTQYF.